This T cell receptor (beta chain) was found in a study of CD8+ T cells in alopecia areata. cDNA prepared by RNA extraction and subsequent reverse transcription served as the template for sequencing. The protocol was immunoSEQ multiplex PCR, while the TCRdb copy is restricted to in-frame clones and leaves out a portion. The table has more than 95,000 clones, approximately 42% seen once. Points from the study as a whole: Affected scalp, especially in alopecia totalis/universalis, had a higher clonality than normal scalp did. Sequence data from scalp samples additionally include resident alphabeta T cells of normal skin.

Of note for this clone: Its antigen is not known.

The sequencing input was CD4+ T cells sorted from blood. This TCR was recovered from a human donor with alopecia areata.

CDR3 in amino acids: CAWSTRTGNYGYTF. Written as DNA, the CDR3 is TGTGCCTGGAGTACCAGGACAGGAAACTATGGCTACACCTTC. The J gene is TRBJ1-2, the V gene TRBV30; 7 bases line up with TRBD1. CDR3 length: 14 amino acids. Losses at the gene ends were 2 bases for V and 2 bases for J; bases not matched to a gene: 5. Germline V gene data show CDR1 as GTSNPN and CDR2 as SVGIG (reference sequence).